This T cell receptor beta chain was sequenced for a study of identical twins. The sample holds a few counts of this clonotype. Its specificity is unknown. TCRdb called the 5' RACE reads again in MiXCR, with one record for every CDR3 protein. The table includes more than 400,000 distinct CDR3 sequences, 13% to 15% detected once. Points from the study as a whole: There is a chance that invariant MAIT and iNKT cells partially muddied zero-insertion analyses.

The CDR3 consists of 13 residues. CDR1 and CDR2 (germline): SEHNR, FQNEAQ (reference sequence). V lost 7 bases and J lost 7, with 14 bases in between. Another study also made use of these data, one on yellow fever vaccine responses in identical twins. From that paper: It has been reported that, in twins, the vaccine T cell response seemed partly convergent and partly personalized.

The TCR sequence derives from a woman between 18 and 29 years old in good health. The sequenced material came from CD4+ T cells sorted from blood. This rearrangement joins TRBV7-9 to TRBJ2-1; unclear D gene. The CDR3 spells CASTEVNGNEQFF. Here the CDR3 DNA reads TGTGCCAGCACCGAAGTTAACGGGAATGAGCAGTTCTTC.